The rows below give T cell receptor beta chains drawn from one sample of a study of T cell responses to AZD1222 COVID-19 vaccine. Generated by immunoSEQ multiplex PCR, the TCRdb table keeps only in-frame clones and is missing some. The table includes about 100,000 clones, about nine tenths detected once. The sample here was peripheral blood, taken 28 days after the second AZD1222 dose. These receptors all come from an adult who received the AZD1222 COVID-19 vaccine. Both conserved end residues are part of each CDR3. The order of the fields is CDR3 DNA, CDR3 protein, J gene, V gene, D gene, clone size. D genes are given only for firm matches. Only some rows state a clone size, as once, few, many or a class for expanded clones.

cdr3_nt: TGCAGCGTTAGCCCCAAGATCCGACTAGCTAGGGAGACCCAGTACTTC
cdr3_aa: CSVSPKIRLARETQYF
j_call: TRBJ2-5
v_call: TRBV29-1
d_call: TRBD2
clone_size: .

cdr3_nt: TGTGCCAGCCTCAACCCAGGGGATGGACAGCCCCAGCATTTT
cdr3_aa: CASLNPGDGQPQHF
j_call: TRBJ1-5
v_call: TRBV28
d_call: .
clone_size: few

cdr3_nt: TGTGCCTGGAGTGGGGGGCATGACTATGGCTACACCTTC
cdr3_aa: CAWSGGHDYGYTF
j_call: TRBJ1-2
v_call: TRBV30
d_call: .
clone_size: .

cdr3_nt: TGTGCCAGTAGCTGGGACGGGAACTCTGGAAACACCATATATTTT
cdr3_aa: CASSWDGNSGNTIYF
j_call: TRBJ1-3
v_call: TRBV19
d_call: .
clone_size: .

cdr3_nt: TGTGCCAGCAGTTCACCTGGGACAGGGAACGAGCAGTACTTC
cdr3_aa: CASSSPGTGNEQYF
j_call: TRBJ2-7
v_call: TRBV28
d_call: TRBD1
clone_size: few

cdr3_nt: TGTGCCAGCAGCGGACAGGGTTGGAATGGCTACACCTTC
cdr3_aa: CASSGQGWNGYTF
j_call: TRBJ1-2
v_call: TRBV9
d_call: TRBD1
clone_size: .

cdr3_nt: TGTGCCAGCAGCCTAACCCAACCAGCCGCCGGGTCACCCCTCCACTTT
cdr3_aa: CASSLTQPAAGSPLHF
j_call: TRBJ1-6
v_call: TRBV6-2/TRBV6-3
d_call: .
clone_size: .

cdr3_nt: TGCGCCAGCAGCTTAGCGGGCACAGATACGCAGTATTTT
cdr3_aa: CASSLAGTDTQYF
j_call: TRBJ2-3
v_call: TRBV5-1
d_call: .
clone_size: .

cdr3_nt: TGCAGCTCGTTAGGAACAGCGGGAACCGCAGGTGAAGCTTTCTTT
cdr3_aa: CSSLGTAGTAGEAFF
j_call: TRBJ1-1
v_call: TRBV29-1
d_call: .
clone_size: .

cdr3_nt: TGTGCCAGCAGCTTAGCTGGAAGCTCCTACGAGCAGTACTTC
cdr3_aa: CASSLAGSSYEQYF
j_call: TRBJ2-7
v_call: TRBV7-6
d_call: .
clone_size: .

cdr3_nt: TGTGCCTCCGGGACTAGCGGCCAAGAGACCCAGTACTTC
cdr3_aa: CASGTSGQETQYF
j_call: TRBJ2-5
v_call: TRBV24-1
d_call: TRBD2
clone_size: .

cdr3_nt: TGCGCCAGCAGCTTGGCCTGGGGGAGCCCCGGAAAACTGTTTTTT
cdr3_aa: CASSLAWGSPGKLFF
j_call: TRBJ1-4
v_call: TRBV5-1
d_call: .
clone_size: .

cdr3_nt: TGTGCCAGCAGTTTGGCAGGGGCGTACACTGAAGCTTTCTTT
cdr3_aa: CASSLAGAYTEAFF
j_call: TRBJ1-1
v_call: TRBV6-2/TRBV6-3
d_call: .
clone_size: .

cdr3_nt: TGTGCCAGCAGCTTGGGACTAGCGGTTGGCTACTCCTACGAGCAGTACTTC
cdr3_aa: CASSLGLAVGYSYEQYF
j_call: TRBJ2-7
v_call: TRBV5-5
d_call: TRBD2
clone_size: .

cdr3_nt: TGCGCCAGCAGCCCCGTACGCAGCCCCTACGAGCAGTACTTC
cdr3_aa: CASSPVRSPYEQYF
j_call: TRBJ2-7
v_call: TRBV5-1
d_call: .
clone_size: .

cdr3_nt: TGTGCCACCAGGGCTCGATTCACCGGGGAGCTGTTTTTT
cdr3_aa: CATRARFTGELFF
j_call: TRBJ2-2
v_call: TRBV30
d_call: .
clone_size: .

cdr3_nt: TGTGCCAGCTCACCGTCGTCCCTAGCATCGAATGAGCAGTTCTTC
cdr3_aa: CASSPSSLASNEQFF
j_call: TRBJ2-1
v_call: TRBV18
d_call: .
clone_size: .

cdr3_nt: TGTGCCAGCAGCTTTCGGACTAGCGTCTACAATGAGCAGTTCTTC
cdr3_aa: CASSFRTSVYNEQFF
j_call: TRBJ2-1
v_call: TRBV5-4
d_call: TRBD2
clone_size: .